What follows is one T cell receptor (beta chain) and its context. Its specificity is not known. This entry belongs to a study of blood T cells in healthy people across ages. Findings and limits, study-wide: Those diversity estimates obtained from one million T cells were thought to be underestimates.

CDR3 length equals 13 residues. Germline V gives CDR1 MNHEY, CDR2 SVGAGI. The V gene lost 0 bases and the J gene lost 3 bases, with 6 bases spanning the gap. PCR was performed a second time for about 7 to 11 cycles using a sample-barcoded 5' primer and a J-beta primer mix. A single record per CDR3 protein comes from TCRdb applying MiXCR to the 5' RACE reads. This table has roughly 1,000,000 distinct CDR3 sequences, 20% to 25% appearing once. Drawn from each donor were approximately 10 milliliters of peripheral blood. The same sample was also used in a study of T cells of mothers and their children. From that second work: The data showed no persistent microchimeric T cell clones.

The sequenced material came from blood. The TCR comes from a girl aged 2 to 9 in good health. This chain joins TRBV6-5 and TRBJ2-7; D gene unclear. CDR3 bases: TGTGCCAGCAGTTACTCTCACTTCTACGAGCAGTACTTC. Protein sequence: CASSYSHFYEQYF.